Listed below are T cell receptor beta chains from one sample, sequenced in a study of CD4 and CD8 cells across lung adenocarcinoma regions. One entry per CDR3 protein results from TCRdb running MiXCR on the PCR reads. The sample has around 20,000 distinct CDR3 sequences; about 53% are singletons. The sequencing sample was made of CD8+ T cells from the margin of a lung tumor. The receptor source for this set is a male donor with lung adenocarcinoma. The CD4 and CD8 labels of this study may be unreliable. CDR3s include the opening cysteine and the closing phenylalanine or tryptophan. A D gene is named only where the DNA matches it firmly. The size field is filled for only some rows; it gives once, few, many or a size class.

TRBJ2-6,TRBD2,medium-sized,TRBV6-1,CASSEVAGGVGGANVLTF,TGTGCCAGCAGTGAAGTAGCGGGAGGGGTGGGAGGGGCCAACGTCCTGACTTTC
TRBJ1-2,.,.,TRBV24-1,CATSLGDEGYTF,TGTGCCACTAGCTTGGGTGATGAAGGCTACACCTTC
TRBJ1-1,TRBD1,many,TRBV27,CASAYRGLDDTEAFF,TGTGCCAGTGCTTACAGGGGACTCGACGACACTGAAGCTTTCTTT
TRBJ2-7,.,many,TRBV6-5,CASSYFGGKPTYEQYF,TGTGCCAGCAGTTACTTCGGCGGGAAGCCGACCTACGAGCAGTACTTC
TRBJ2-7,.,many,TRBV6-1,CASSLASGYEQYF,TGTGCCAGCAGCCTGGCTTCTGGCTACGAGCAGTACTTC
TRBJ2-4,.,.,TRBV6-1,CASSDAGLGAEDTQYF,TGTGCCAGCAGTGACGCGGGGCTGGGAGCCGAGGACACTCAGTACTTC
TRBJ2-1,TRBD2,many,TRBV27,CASSRLAGGPNEQFF,TGTGCCAGCTCAAGACTAGCGGGAGGGCCAAATGAGCAGTTCTTC
TRBJ2-1,.,.,TRBV6-5,CASSYLGNNEQFF,TGTGCCAGCAGTTATCTAGGGAACAATGAGCAGTTCTTC
TRBJ1-6,TRBD1,.,TRBV3-1,CASSPKTGQSPLHF,TGTGCCAGCAGCCCAAAGACAGGGCAATCACCCCTCCACTTT
TRBJ2-2,TRBD1,.,TRBV10-3,CARSLRPVRTGEQFF,TGTGCCCGGAGCCTCCGGCCGGTGAGGACAGGGGAGCAGTTTTTT
TRBJ2-1,.,.,TRBV7-2,CASSPGPTNEQFF,TGTGCCAGCAGCCCAGGACCCACAAATGAGCAGTTCTTC
TRBJ2-4,TRBD1,.,TRBV11-2,CASSGRTGGRAKNIQYF,TGTGCCAGCAGCGGAAGGACAGGGGGCAGGGCCAAAAACATTCAGTACTTC
TRBJ2-5,.,once,TRBV27,CASSLVFQETQYF,TGTGCCAGCAGTTTGGTCTTCCAAGAGACCCAGTACTTC
TRBJ2-1,.,many,TRBV27,CASRGQTGNEQFF,TGTGCCAGCAGGGGCCAGACGGGCAATGAGCAGTTCTTC
TRBJ2-7,.,many,TRBV12-3/TRBV12-4,CASSFSREQYF,TGTGCCAGCAGTTTTTCCCGCGAGCAGTACTTC
TRBJ2-7,TRBD1,once,TRBV7-2,CASSLEGARAYEQYF,TGTGCCAGCAGCTTAGAGGGGGCGAGGGCCTACGAGCAGTACTTC
TRBJ2-1,TRBD2,.,TRBV27,CASSLLTLSGSHNEQFF,TGTGCCAGCAGTCTCCTTACTCTTAGCGGGAGCCACAATGAGCAGTTCTTC
TRBJ2-5,TRBD2,many,TRBV7-2,CASSLAREYETQYF,TGTGCCAGCAGCTTGGCGCGGGAGTATGAGACCCAGTACTTC
TRBJ2-5,.,medium-sized,TRBV10-1,CASSADSLGETQYF,TGCGCCAGCAGTGCGGACAGTCTGGGAGAGACCCAGTACTTC
TRBJ2-1,.,many,TRBV25-1,CASSLQLAGTNEQFF,TGTGCCAGCAGCCTCCAGCTGGCGGGGACCAATGAGCAGTTCTTC
TRBJ2-5,.,.,TRBV9,CASSQDLQGRETQYF,TGTGCCAGCAGCCAAGATCTACAGGGACGAGAGACCCAGTACTTC
TRBJ1-6,.,few,TRBV6-1,CASSDRLTYNSPLHF,TGTGCCAGCAGTGACAGGCTAACCTATAATTCACCCCTCCACTTT
TRBJ2-1,.,.,TRBV27,CASSYLDDPLGQFF,TGTGCCAGCAGTTACCTGGACGACCCCCTTGGGCAGTTCTTC